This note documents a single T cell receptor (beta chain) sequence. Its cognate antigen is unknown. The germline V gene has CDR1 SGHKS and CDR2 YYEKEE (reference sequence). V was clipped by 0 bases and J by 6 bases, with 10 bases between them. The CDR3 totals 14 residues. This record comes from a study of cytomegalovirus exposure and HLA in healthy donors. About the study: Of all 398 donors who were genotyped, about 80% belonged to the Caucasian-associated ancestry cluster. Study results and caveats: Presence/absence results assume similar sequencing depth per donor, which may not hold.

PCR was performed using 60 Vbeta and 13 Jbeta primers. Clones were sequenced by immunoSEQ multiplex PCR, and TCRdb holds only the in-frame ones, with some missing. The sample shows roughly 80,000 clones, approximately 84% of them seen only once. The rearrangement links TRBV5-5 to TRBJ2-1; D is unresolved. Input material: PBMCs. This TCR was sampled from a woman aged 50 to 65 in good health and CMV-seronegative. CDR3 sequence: CASSLVPVPNEQFF. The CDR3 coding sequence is TGTGCCAGCAGCTTGGTTCCAGTTCCCAATGAGCAGTTCTTC.